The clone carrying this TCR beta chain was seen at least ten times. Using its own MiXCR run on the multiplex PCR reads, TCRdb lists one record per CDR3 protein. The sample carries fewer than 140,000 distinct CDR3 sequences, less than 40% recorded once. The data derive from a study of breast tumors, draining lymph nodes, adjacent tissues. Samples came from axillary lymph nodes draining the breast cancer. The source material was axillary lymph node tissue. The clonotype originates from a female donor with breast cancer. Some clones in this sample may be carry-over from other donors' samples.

The CDR3 reads CASSLGRLDTQYF. In nucleotides, the CDR3 is TGTGCCAGCAGCTTAGGGCGGTTAGATACCCAGTACTTC. This chain joins TRBV7-6 and TRBJ2-5; no reliable D call. In germline, CDR1 is SGHVS, CDR2 FNYEAQ. This CDR3 region has 13 residues. Trimming cost V 1 base and J 8 bases, with 11 bases left between them.